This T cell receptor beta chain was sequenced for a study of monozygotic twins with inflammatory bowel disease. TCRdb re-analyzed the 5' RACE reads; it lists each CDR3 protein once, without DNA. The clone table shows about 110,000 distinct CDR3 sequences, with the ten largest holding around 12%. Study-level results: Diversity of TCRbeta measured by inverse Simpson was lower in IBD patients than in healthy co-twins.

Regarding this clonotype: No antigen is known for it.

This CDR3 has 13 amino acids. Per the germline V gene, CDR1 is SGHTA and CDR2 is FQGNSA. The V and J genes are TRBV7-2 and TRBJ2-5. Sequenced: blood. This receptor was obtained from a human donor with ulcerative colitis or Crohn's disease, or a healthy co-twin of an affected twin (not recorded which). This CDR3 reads CASSLQKQETQYF.